One and the same sample provided the 20 T cell receptor beta chains below, sequenced in a study of regulatory T cells in long-lasting Graves disease. The time point: newly diagnosed GD, antithyroid drugs for less than 3 months. From PBMCs, RNA was extracted and then used to make the TCR library. Sequencing libraries for TCR beta were prepared with iRepertoire HTBI primers and Arm-PCR of CDR3 regions. TCRdb re-derived calls from the multiplex PCR reads in MiXCR, one entry per CDR3 protein. The sample yields approximately 480,000 distinct CDR3 sequences, about 16% seen once. The data also belong to a second study, concerning T cells in Graves' hyperthyroidism and ophthalmopathy.

The sequences come from peripheral blood mononuclear cells (PBMCs), collected at new diagnosis, from a patient treated with antithyroid drugs. Receptors originate from a man aged 40-49 years with Graves disease.

This clonotype was detected once. The chain employs TRBV20-1 and TRBJ1-5; TRBD1 matches at 8 bases. After removal of 0 bases from V and 6 bases from J, the junction contained 7 bases not matched to a gene. Germline loops: CDR1 DFQATT, CDR2 SNEGSKA (reference sequence). The CDR3 extends over 15 amino acids. Written as DNA, the CDR3 is TGCAGTGCTAGAGATTTTCAGGGGGCGGGTCAGCCCCAGCATTTT. Its protein product is CSARDFQGAGQPQHF.

This clonotype was observed once. The chain couples TRBV19 to TRBJ2-3; 9 nucleotides match TRBD1. CDR3 length equals 12 residues. With V trimmed by 10 bases and J by 3 bases, 2 bases remained unmatched. CDR1 and CDR2 (germline): LNHDA, SQIVND (reference sequence). The CDR3 DNA reads TGTGCCACACAGGGGGCGACAGATACGCAGTATTTT. It specifies CATQGATDTQYF.

This chain links TRBV28 with TRBJ1-2, with 8 bases matching TRBD1. In germline, CDR1 is MDHEN, CDR2 SYDVKM. Trimming at V came to 6 bases and at J to 4 bases, leaving 7 bases not matched to a gene. The CDR3 spans 14 residues. The DNA for the CDR3 is TGTGCCAGCAGACCCAACCAGGGGGCCTATGGCTACACCTTC. It encodes CASRPNQGAYGYTF.

The chain couples TRBV20-1 to TRBJ2-6; D ambiguous. This CDR3 spans 15 amino acids. Germline V CDR1 and CDR2: DFQATT, SNEGSKA (reference sequence). With 5 bases removed from V and 0 bases from J, the gap between germline ends came to 11 bases. Written as DNA, the CDR3 is TGCAGTGCTGTGGGATCTGCCTCTGGGGCCAACGTCCTGACTTTC. The encoded protein is CSAVGSASGANVLTF.

This clonotype has at least ten counts. V is TRBV2 and J is TRBJ1-1, with 9 bases aligning to TRBD1. This CDR3 contains 15 residues. The J segment lost 4 bases and the V segment lost 6 bases, leaving 9 bases of the junction unmatched. Germline lookup yields CDR1 SNHLY and CDR2 FYNNEI. This CDR3 is CASSYRTGEITEAFF. Here the CDR3 DNA reads TGTGCCAGCAGCTACAGGACAGGGGAGATCACTGAAGCTTTCTTT.

This clonotype appeared many times. The chain recombines TRBV11-2 with TRBJ1-1, with D unresolved. CDR3 length: 13 amino acids. Germline assignment: CDR1 SGHAT and CDR2 FQNNGV. V was clipped by 0 bases and J by 7 bases, with 9 bases between them. The CDR3 protein is CASSLDGPGEAFF. The DNA of the CDR3 is TGTGCCAGCAGCTTAGATGGGCCGGGTGAAGCTTTCTTT.

This rearrangement joins TRBV7-6 to TRBJ2-2; 11 bases are shared with TRBD1. Trimming cost V 5 bases and J 6 bases; bases outside gene matches: 8. Germline CDR1 is SGHVS and CDR2 is FNYEAQ. The CDR3 consists of 16 residues. The CDR3 sequence is CASSPSRDRGSGELFF. CDR3 coding DNA: TGTGCCAGCAGCCCCAGCCGGGACAGGGGGTCCGGGGAGCTGTTTTTT.

This clonotype showed up many times. The J gene is TRBJ2-5, the V gene TRBV12-3 or TRBV12-4; no clear D. V dropped 6 bases and J dropped 4 bases, with 12 bases sitting between them. The CDR3 totals 13 residues. CDR3 DNA: TGTGCCAGCAGGGCCGTAGGCGTAGAGACCCAGTACTTC. Protein: CASRAVGVETQYF.

In this sample, this clonotype turned up many times. The V call is TRBV27, the J call TRBJ2-7, with D possibly being TRBD2 (5 bases). V shed 2 bases and J shed 2 bases, with 10 bases lying between them. The CDR3 totals 14 residues. Germline CDR1 reads MNHEY; CDR2 reads SMNVEV (reference sequence). The CDR3 nucleotides are TGTGCCAGCAGTTTAAGCGGAGCAACCTACGAGCAGTACTTC. Amino acid sequence: CASSLSGATYEQYF.

The rearrangement links TRBV9 to TRBJ2-1, with D uncertain. The germline V gene has CDR1 SGDLS and CDR2 YYNGEE. Trimming removed 0 bases from V and 4 bases from J, with 11 bases in between. This CDR3 contains 15 residues. The CDR3 region is CASSVDGETYNEQFF. CDR3 nucleotide sequence: TGTGCCAGCAGCGTAGACGGAGAGACTTACAATGAGCAGTTCTTC.

The V gene is TRBV5-4, the J gene TRBJ1-1; possible D gene TRBD1, 5 bases. CDR3 length: 15 residues. Germline values: CDR1 SGHNT, CDR2 YYREEE (reference sequence). Trimming stripped 1 base from V and 3 bases from J, with 13 bases between. This chain's CDR3 is CASSLSGTMDTEAFF. CDR3 coding DNA: TGTGCCAGCAGCTTGTCAGGGACCATGGACACTGAAGCTTTCTTT. Combining the CDR3 with reference TRBV5-4 and TRBJ1-1 gives the whole variable domain ETGVTQSPTHLIKTRGQQVTLRCSSQSGHNTVSWYQQALGQGPQFIFQYYREEENGRGNFPPRFSGLQFPNYSSELNVNALELDDSALYLCASSLSGTMDTEAFFGQGTRLTVV.

This clonotype has only a few counts. J is TRBJ1-4 and V is TRBV20-1; D gene unclear. The CDR3 runs to 13 residues. Germline V CDR1 and CDR2: DFQATT, SNEGSKA (reference sequence). Trimming took 3 bases from V and 4 from J, leaving 9 bases between them. The CDR3 nucleotides are TGCAGTGCTAGTGAACCGATTAATGAAAAACTGTTTTTT. It translates to CSASEPINEKLFF.

This clonotype has more than one count but fewer than ten. The chain combines TRBV19 with TRBJ2-3; 14 bases agree with TRBD2. Germline loops: CDR1 LNHDA, CDR2 SQIVND (reference sequence). The J segment lost 4 bases and the V segment lost 5 bases, leaving 5 bases of the junction unmatched. The CDR3 has 16 residues. CDR3 coding DNA: TGTGCCAGTAGTCCCGGGACTAGCGGGAGACCAGATACGCAGTATTTT. Its translation: CASSPGTSGRPDTQYF.

This sequence joins TRBV7-2 and TRBJ1-1; maybe TRBD1 (5 bases). CDR1 SGHTA and CDR2 FQGNSA come from the germline V gene. Trimming removed 1 base at V and 10 bases at J, with 13 bases between. The CDR3 covers 13 residues. CDR3 sequence reads: CASSLVLRESAFF. The CDR3 DNA sequence: TGTGCCAGCAGCTTAGTTCTCAGGGAGTCAGCTTTCTTT. Supplemented by reference TRBV7-2 and TRBJ1-1, the full variable domain reads GAGVSQSPSNKVTEKGKDVELRCDPISGHTALYWYRQSLGQGLEFLIYFQGNSAPDKSGLPSDRFSAERTGGSVSTLTIQRTQQEDSAVYLCASSLVLRESAFFGQGTRLTVV.

The J gene is TRBJ1-6, the V gene TRBV3-1; D uncertain. Trimming stripped 0 bases from V and 2 bases from J, with 11 bases between. The CDR3 extends over 17 amino acids. Germline V lookup: CDR1 LGHDT, CDR2 YNNKEL (reference sequence). The CDR3 loop reads CASSQDRVAPYNSPLHF. CDR3 DNA sequence: TGTGCCAGCAGCCAAGATCGCGTAGCACCCTATAATTCACCCCTCCACTTT.

V gene TRBV20-1 combines with J gene TRBJ2-2, with D possibly TRBD1 on 6 matching bases. The CDR3 is made up of 16 amino acids. Between the trimmed V and J ends, which lost 6 bases and 3 bases, there was a span of 20 bases. Germline CDR1 DFQATT, CDR2 SNEGSKA (reference sequence). The DNA of the CDR3 is TGCAGTGCGACAGGCGGTGTTAGAAGCGACACCGGGGAGCTGTTTTTT. Its protein is CSATGGVRSDTGELFF.

This clonotype was counted ten times or more. The rearrangement joins TRBV5-1 to TRBJ2-3; D call uncertain. This CDR3 has 14 amino acids. Germline CDR1 SGHRS, CDR2 YFSETQ. The V end was cut by 2 bases, the J end by 2 bases, with 9 bases between. The CDR3 protein is CASSFGDLTDTQYF. The CDR3 DNA is TGCGCCAGCAGCTTCGGTGACCTCACAGATACGCAGTATTTT.

This clonotype was counted between two and nine times. The chain employs TRBV6-4 and TRBJ2-1, with TRBD2 matching over 13 bases. The CDR3 runs to 16 residues. Germline V lookup: CDR1 MRHNA, CDR2 SNTAGT. V trimming: 2 bases; J trimming: 2 bases; junction bases outside the gene matches: 0. The CDR3 DNA follows: TGTGCCAGCAGTGACGGGACTAGCGGGACCTACAATGAGCAGTTCTTC. Protein product: CASSDGTSGTYNEQFF.

This clonotype was recorded at least ten times. The genes are TRBV18 and TRBJ1-1, with D tentatively TRBD1 (5 bases). Germline assignment: CDR1 KGHSH and CDR2 LQKENI. V was pared by 2 bases and J by 1 base, with 14 bases between. The CDR3 contains 16 residues. CDR3 nucleotides: TGTGCCAGCTCACCAAAGGGGAATACAGGGAACACTGAAGCTTTCTTT. Translating it yields CASSPKGNTGNTEAFF.

This clonotype was seen repeatedly, ten times or more. The rearrangement joins TRBV27 to TRBJ1-1; possibly TRBD1 for D (5 bases). The germline gives CDR1 MNHEY, CDR2 SMNVEV (reference sequence). V shed 0 bases and J shed 5 bases, with 7 bases lying between them. The CDR3 totals 13 residues. CDR3: CASSLSRGTEAFF. As DNA, the CDR3 is TGTGCCAGCAGTTTATCACGGGGGACTGAAGCTTTCTTT.